The present entry profiles one TCR beta chain with its context. What it binds is unknown. The germline CDR1 and CDR2 sequences are SGHRS and YFSETQ. V lost 4 bases and J lost 4, with 14 bases in between. The CDR3 spans 14 residues. The sample is drawn from a study of neurological immune-mediated disorders. General observations from the study: Phylogenetic analysis grouped 18 of 34 multiple sclerosis patients' repertoires together, suggesting a possible repertoire signature. Multiple sclerosis, the disease with the least TCR clonal expansion, fell below healthy controls, whereas HTLV-1-associated myelopathy showed the most.

5'RACE with 10-nucleotide random UMIs produced the cDNA. One entry per CDR3 protein results from TCRdb running MiXCR on the 5' RACE reads. This sample has approximately 100,000 distinct CDR3 sequences; 3.5% to 4% occur once, and the top ten carry 5.5% to 6.5%. Sequences were obtained from PBMCs. This TCR was sampled from a woman aged 18-29 years with multiple sclerosis. This chain links TRBV5-1 with TRBJ1-1; a weak D match, TRBD1 (5 bases). The CDR3, as DNA: TGCGCCAGCAGCCCCTCGTGGAGGGGCACTGAAGCTTTCTTT. Its protein is CASSPSWRGTEAFF.